What follows is one T cell receptor (beta chain) and its context. CDR1 and CDR2 (germline): SGDLS, YYNGEE. Between the trimmed V and J ends, which lost 3 bases and 2 bases, there was a span of 13 bases. The CDR3 loop spans 15 amino acids. The data were obtained in a study of cytotoxic CD8 clonotypes in ibrutinib-treated CLL. The method was immunoSEQ multiplex PCR; TCRdb's version includes in-frame clones alone and lacks a portion of them. The sample has roughly 20,000 clones, 70% to 80% seen once. The sample was PBMCs, taken before ibrutinib treatment. The sequence was obtained from a human donor with chronic lymphocytic leukemia. The chain is built from TRBV9 and TRBJ2-3; D is uncertain. CDR3 nucleotide sequence: TGTGCCAGCAGCGCTGCCATGAACCCCACAGATACGCAGTATTTT. It codes for CASSAAMNPTDTQYF.